This TCR beta chain was observed in a study of T cells in Graves' hyperthyroidism and ophthalmopathy. Overall study findings and caveats: Appearing also in blood were most of the thyroid clonotypes expanded above 0.001. Progression to ophthalmopathy was predicted a median of roughly 6.8 months early.

Amplified TCR beta CDR3 regions derived from RNA transcripts. HTBI primers drove first-round RT-PCR of the TCR CDR3. TCRdb reanalysed the multiplex PCR reads using MiXCR and keeps one entry per CDR3 protein. The sample shows under 300,000 distinct CDR3 sequences, 13% to 15% of them seen only once. Patients between 18 and 65 years old had hyperthyroidism, newly diagnosed and lasting under 2 months. Fresh 10 ml peripheral blood yielded PBMCs. In regard to this clonotype: Its antigen is as yet unknown. This could be a read error, since a much larger clone is one nucleotide away.

The specimen sequenced was blood. The TCR was taken from a woman aged 45-60 years with Graves' hyperthyroidism that later progressed to Graves' ophthalmopathy.

CDR3 bases: TGTGCCAGCAGTTTAGGGGGGAGCTCTGGAAACGCCATATATTTT. This codes for CASSLGGSSGNAIYF. This rearrangement joins TRBV28 to TRBJ1-3; maybe TRBD1 (5 bases). In germline, CDR1 is MDHEN, CDR2 SYDVKM. The CDR3 consists of 15 residues.